This TCR beta chain is from a study of cytomegalovirus exposure and HLA in healthy donors. Study outcomes and limitations: Earlier results showed most TCR beta V segments being productive about 87% or about 30% of the time. An observed cluster of highly shared sequence variants was recorded as a likely sequencing artifact.

The germline CDR1 and CDR2 sequences are KGHSH and LQKENI. This CDR3 comprises 16 residues. The trim removed 3 bases at V and 2 bases at J, leaving 5 bases unmatched. The PCR used 60 Vbeta and 13 Jbeta primers. The protocol was immunoSEQ multiplex PCR, while the TCRdb copy is restricted to in-frame clones and leaves out a portion. The sample includes approximately 140,000 clones. As to this clone: The antigen remains unidentified.

The source of this sequence is a woman aged 50 to 60 in good health and CMV-seronegative. The sample comprised PBMCs. The chain combines TRBV18 with TRBJ2-3, with 10 bases aligning to TRBD2. CDR3 bases: TGTGCCAGCTCACCCACCGGGACTAGCGTCACAGATACGCAGTATTTT. This sequence encodes CASSPTGTSVTDTQYF.